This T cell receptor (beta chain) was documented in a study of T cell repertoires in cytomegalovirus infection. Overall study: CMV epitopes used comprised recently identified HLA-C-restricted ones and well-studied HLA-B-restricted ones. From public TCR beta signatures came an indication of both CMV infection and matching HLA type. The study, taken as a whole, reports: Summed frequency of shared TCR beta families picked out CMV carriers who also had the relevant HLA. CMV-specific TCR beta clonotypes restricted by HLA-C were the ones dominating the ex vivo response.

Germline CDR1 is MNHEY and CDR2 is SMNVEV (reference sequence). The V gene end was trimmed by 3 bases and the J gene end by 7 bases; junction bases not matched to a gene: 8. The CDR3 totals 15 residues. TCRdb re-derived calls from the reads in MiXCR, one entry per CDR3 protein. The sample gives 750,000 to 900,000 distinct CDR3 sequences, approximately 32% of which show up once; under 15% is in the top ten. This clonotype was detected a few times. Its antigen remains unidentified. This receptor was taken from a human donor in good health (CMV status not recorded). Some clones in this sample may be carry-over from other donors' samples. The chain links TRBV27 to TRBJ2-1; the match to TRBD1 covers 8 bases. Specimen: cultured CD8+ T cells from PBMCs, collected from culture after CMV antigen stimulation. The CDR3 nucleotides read TGTGCCAGCAGTTTTTACCAGGGGGCGGGAAATGAGCAGTTCTTC. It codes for CASSFYQGAGNEQFF.